Shown below are 3 T cell receptor beta chains from a single sample sequenced in a study of Graves' ophthalmopathy and Graves' hyperthyroidism. RNA served as the template for amplifying TCR beta CDR3 regions. The authors performed first-round RT-PCR with HTBI primers and then a second-round multiplex PCR. TCRdb passed the multiplex PCR reads through MiXCR, listing each CDR3 protein once. The repertoire has 35,000 to 50,000 distinct CDR3 sequences, roughly 52% of them found once; the top ten carry roughly 25%. The sequenced material came from peripheral blood. These receptor sequences come from an adult woman with stable Graves' hyperthyroidism.

The chain has TRBV2 and TRBJ1-1; D is undetermined. The CDR3 has 12 residues. Trimming took 0 bases from V and 7 from J, leaving 6 bases between them. Germline V gives CDR1 SNHLY, CDR2 FYNNEI. The CDR3 sequence is CASSEAGSEAFF. CDR3 nucleotides: TGTGCCAGCAGTGAAGCGGGCAGTGAAGCTTTCTTT.

The chain employs TRBV29-1 and TRBJ1-2, with TRBD1 identical over 7 bases. There are 13 residues in the CDR3. Per the germline V gene, CDR1 is SQVTM and CDR2 is ANQGSEA. The trim removed 7 bases at V and 7 bases at J, leaving 12 bases unmatched. CDR3 sequence reads: CSARSGTVGGYTF. Here the CDR3 DNA reads TGCAGCGCTAGGTCCGGGACAGTGGGTGGCTACACCTTC.

This clonotype was seen at least ten times. The chain employs TRBV5-1 and TRBJ1-4; D not certain. The CDR3 is 15 amino acids. The V gene's germline CDR1 is SGHRS and CDR2 YFSETQ. Trimming took off 2 bases at V and 0 bases at J, with 8 bases between the two ends. The CDR3 sequence: CASSLLDPTNEKLFF. CDR3 coding DNA: TGCGCCAGCAGCTTACTAGATCCAACTAATGAAAAACTGTTTTTT.